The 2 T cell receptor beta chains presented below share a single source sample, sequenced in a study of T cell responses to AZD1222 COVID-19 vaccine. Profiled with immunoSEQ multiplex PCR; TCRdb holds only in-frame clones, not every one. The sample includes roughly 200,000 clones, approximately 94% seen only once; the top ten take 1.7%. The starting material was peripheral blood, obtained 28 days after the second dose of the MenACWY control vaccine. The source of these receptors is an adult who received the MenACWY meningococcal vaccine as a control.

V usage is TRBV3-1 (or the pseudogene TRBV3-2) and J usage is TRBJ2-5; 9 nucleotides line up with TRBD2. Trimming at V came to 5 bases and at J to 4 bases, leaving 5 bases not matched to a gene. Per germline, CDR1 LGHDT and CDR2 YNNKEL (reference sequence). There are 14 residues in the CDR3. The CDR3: CASSGRGGPETQYF. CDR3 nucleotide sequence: TGTGCCAGCAGCGGGCGGGGGGGCCCAGAGACCCAGTACTTC.

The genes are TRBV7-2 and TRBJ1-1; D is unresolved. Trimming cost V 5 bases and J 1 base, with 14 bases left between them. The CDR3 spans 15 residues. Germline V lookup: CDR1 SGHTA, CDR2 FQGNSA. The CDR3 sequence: CASSLVQYRNTEAFF. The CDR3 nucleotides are TGTGCCAGCAGCCTGGTGCAGTACAGGAACACTGAAGCTTTCTTT.